The 17 T cell receptor beta chains given below trace back to one sample, sequenced in a study of blood T cell repertoires in COVID-19. The method was immunoSEQ multiplex PCR; TCRdb's version includes in-frame clones alone and lacks a portion of them. The sample lists about 210,000 clones; less than 90% were seen once. Material: peripheral blood. The receptors originated from an elderly woman with COVID-19, enrolled during active disease.

The rearrangement uses TRBV15 and TRBJ2-3; tentatively, D is TRBD2 (5 bases). V shed 0 bases and J shed 0 bases, with 7 bases lying between them. The germline V gene encodes CDR1 LNHNV and CDR2 YYDKDF (reference sequence). CDR3 length: 15 amino acids. This CDR3 reads CATSRDSGSTDTQYF. The CDR3 region has the DNA TGTGCCACCAGCAGAGATTCGGGGAGCACAGATACGCAGTATTTT.

The chain employs TRBV7-2 and TRBJ2-1, with 7 bases matching TRBD2. CDR1 is SGHTA and CDR2 is FQGNSA in the germline V gene. The CDR3 has 12 residues. After removal of 8 bases from V and 5 bases from J, the junction contained 3 bases not matched to a gene. In nucleotides, the CDR3 is TGTGCCAGCCTCGGGGGGAACAATGAGCAGTTCTTC. Translated: CASLGGNNEQFF.

This clone was counted only a few times. This chain connects TRBV19 to TRBJ2-5, with D tentatively TRBD2 (5 bases). The CDR3 loop spans 13 amino acids. The germline CDR1 and CDR2 sequences are LNHDA and SQIVND (reference sequence). Between the trimmed V and J ends, which lost 4 bases and 5 bases, there was a span of 11 bases. As DNA, the CDR3 is TGTGCCAGTAGTACTAGCCGCCACGAGACCCAGTACTTC. It codes for CASSTSRHETQYF.

The gene calls are TRBV3-1 (or the pseudogene TRBV3-2) and TRBJ1-2; 10 nucleotides agree with TRBD1. CDR3 length: 16 amino acids. V was pared by 1 base and J by 4 bases, with 6 bases of the junction left unmatched. CDR1 LGHDT and CDR2 YNNKEL come from the germline V gene (reference sequence). The CDR3 bases are TGTGCCAGCAGCCAAGGCCTAGGACAGGGGGTCTATGGCTACACCTTC. Amino acids: CASSQGLGQGVYGYTF.

This clone appeared once. Here the CDR3 DNA reads TGTGCCAGCAGCCGGACTGTGAACACTGAAGCTTTCTTT. Its protein product is CASSRTVNTEAFF. This rearrangement joins TRBV5-4 to TRBJ1-1; no firm D call. Trimming pared 4 bases from V and 0 bases from J, leaving 7 bases between. This CDR3 has 13 amino acids. CDR1 SGHNT and CDR2 YYREEE come from the germline V gene (reference sequence).

This chain connects TRBV29-1 to TRBJ2-7; TRBD2 agrees at 7 bases. Germline V gene data show CDR1 as SQVTM and CDR2 as ANQGSEA. Losses at the gene ends were 7 bases for V and 3 bases for J; bases not matched to a gene: 12. This CDR3 has 14 amino acids. In DNA, the CDR3 is TGCAGCGCCTCGGGAGGTTCGGGGGACTACGAGCAGTACTTC. This gives the protein CSASGGSGDYEQYF.

The rearrangement joins TRBV4-1 to TRBJ2-2, with 7 nucleotides matching TRBD1. Germline V gene lookup returns CDR1 MGHRA and CDR2 YSYEKL. The CDR3 has 17 residues. The J segment lost 3 bases and the V segment lost 6 bases, leaving 13 bases of the junction unmatched. CDR3 in amino acids: CASRQTKGQGDTGELFF. For the CDR3, the DNA is TGCGCCAGCAGACAGACGAAAGGGCAGGGGGACACCGGGGAGCTGTTTTTT.

Only a few counts were recorded for this clone. The J gene is TRBJ1-1, the V gene TRBV6-1, with 7 bases aligning to TRBD1. V lost 4 bases to trimming and J lost 3 bases; unmatched junction nucleotides: 14. The CDR3 length is 17 residues. From germline, CDR1 is MNHNS and CDR2 SASEGT. DNA for the CDR3: TGTGCCAGCAGTGGAAGGAGGGGGCGGTATTTGGACACTGAAGCTTTCTTT. Amino acid sequence: CASSGRRGRYLDTEAFF.

The chain is built from TRBV18 and TRBJ1-1; 7 positions agree with TRBD1. CDR1 and CDR2 (germline): KGHSH, LQKENI. V shed 3 bases and J 6 bases; nucleotides not matched to a gene: 10. The CDR3 runs to 15 residues. CDR3 bases: TGTGCCAGCTCACCCCGGGAGGGGGCGACCCCTGAAGCTTTCTTT. Translated, it gives CASSPREGATPEAFF.

The V call is TRBV15, the J call TRBJ1-2; the match to TRBD1 covers 7 bases. V trimming: 2 bases; J trimming: 1 base; junction bases outside the gene matches: 7. The germline V gene has CDR1 LNHNV and CDR2 YYDKDF (reference sequence). This CDR3 comprises 16 residues. The CDR3 DNA follows: TGTGCCACCAGCAGACCGACAGGGAGCTATAACTATGGCTACACCTTC. Translated, it gives CATSRPTGSYNYGYTF.

The CDR3 reads CASRKRQGKGTEAFF. CDR3 sequence (DNA): TGTGCCAGCAGGAAGAGACAGGGTAAGGGCACTGAAGCTTTCTTT. The chain has TRBV6-5 and TRBJ1-1, with TRBD1 matching over 7 bases. This CDR3 comprises 15 residues. Per germline, CDR1 MNHEY and CDR2 SVGAGI. The V and J ends lost 6 bases and 4 bases, in that order; junction bases with no gene match: 11.

The rearrangement links TRBV5-1 to TRBJ2-5, with 9 bases that match TRBD1. The CDR3 loop spans 16 amino acids. The J segment lost 9 bases and the V segment lost 1 base, leaving 13 bases of the junction unmatched. Germline values: CDR1 SGHRS, CDR2 YFSETQ. CDR3 nucleotide sequence: TGCGCCAGCAGCTTGTCCGAGACAGGGGGTAGGGACGCCCAGTACTTC. Protein product: CASSLSETGGRDAQYF.

This clone appeared many times. J is TRBJ1-1 and V is TRBV19; 8 bases fit TRBD1. Germline V lookup: CDR1 LNHDA, CDR2 SQIVND (reference sequence). The trim removed 6 bases at V and 2 bases at J, leaving 5 bases unmatched. The CDR3 loop spans 14 amino acids. CDR3 in amino acids: CASRTQGANTEAFF. CDR3 bases: TGTGCCAGTAGGACTCAGGGGGCAAACACTGAAGCTTTCTTT. Full variable domain (outside the CDR3, taken from reference TRBV19 and TRBJ1-1): DGGITQSPKYLFRKEGQNVTLSCEQNLNHDAMYWYRQDPGQGLRLIYYSQIVNDFQKGDIAEGYSVSREKKESFPLTVTSAQKNPTAFYLCASRTQGANTEAFFGQGTRLTVV.

The V call is TRBV5-1, the J call TRBJ2-7; the match to TRBD1 covers 10 bases. Germline trimming cut 0 bases from V and 0 bases from J; bases unmatched to any gene: 3. The CDR3 sequence is 16 residues long. Germline CDR1 reads SGHRS; CDR2 reads YFSETQ. The DNA for the CDR3 is TGCGCCAGCAGCTTGGTGTGGACAGGGGGCTCCTACGAGCAGTACTTC. Encoded protein: CASSLVWTGGSYEQYF.

The sample holds a few counts of this clone. This chain connects TRBV19 to TRBJ2-3, with 9 bases identical to TRBD1. V gave up 9 bases and J gave up 2 bases; unmatched junction bases: 6. Germline assignment: CDR1 LNHDA and CDR2 SQIVND (reference sequence). This CDR3 comprises 14 residues. The CDR3 region is CASGTGTFTDTQYF. DNA for the CDR3: TGTGCCAGCGGGACAGGGACCTTCACAGATACGCAGTATTTT.

This clone was seen more than once but under ten times. The chain is built from TRBV7-9 and TRBJ1-3; D is perhaps TRBD1 (5 bases). The CDR3 runs 16 residues. The germline CDR1 and CDR2 sequences are SEHNR and FQNEAQ (reference sequence). Trimming cost V 1 base and J 2 bases, with 12 bases left between them. This chain's CDR3 is CASSLDPPGTGNTIYF. The CDR3 coding sequence is TGTGCCAGCAGCTTAGACCCTCCAGGGACTGGAAACACCATATATTTT.

V gene TRBV5-4 combines with J gene TRBJ2-7, with D possibly TRBD2 on 6 matching bases. Trimming stripped 0 bases from V and 4 bases from J, with 17 bases between. The CDR3 is 16 amino acids. Germline CDR1 is SGHNT and CDR2 is YYREEE (reference sequence). Here the CDR3 DNA reads TGTGCCAGCAGCTTGGGGTCTAGCGTTCCCATATACGAGCAGTACTTC. It yields the protein CASSLGSSVPIYEQYF.